What follows are 3 T cell receptor beta chains derived from one specimen sequenced in a study of cytomegalovirus exposure and HLA in healthy donors. The PCR ran on 60 Vbeta and 13 Jbeta primers. Data came from immunoSEQ multiplex PCR; TCRdb stores just in-frame clones and leaves some out. The sample contains approximately 140,000 clones, 65% to 80% of which appear only once. The sample taken for sequencing was PBMCs. These receptors were taken from a woman aged 35 to 49 in good health and CMV-seronegative.

This clone was seen only once. The chain links TRBV6-6 to TRBJ2-7; the D is unclear. The length of the CDR3 is 14 residues. V was trimmed by 2 bases and J by 5 bases, leaving 13 bases between them. The germline V gene encodes CDR1 MNHNY and CDR2 SVGAGI (reference sequence). CDR3 nucleotide sequence: TGTGCCAGCAGTTACGAGCAGGCAGGCCACGAGCAGTACTTC. It specifies CASSYEQAGHEQYF.

The CDR3 region is CASSGSGPREQYF. The CDR3 DNA follows: TGTGCCAGCAGTGGCAGTGGGCCCCGCGAGCAGTACTTC. The gene calls are TRBV6-1 and TRBJ2-7; D gene uncertain. Trimming shortened V by 4 bases and J by 6 bases, and 13 bases separated the two germline ends. Germline loops: CDR1 MNHNS, CDR2 SASEGT. The CDR3 contains 13 residues.

The V call is TRBV28, the J call TRBJ2-1; TRBD2 might be the D (5 bases). V dropped 3 bases and J dropped 5 bases, with 14 bases sitting between them. CDR3 length: 15 amino acids. Germline CDR1 reads MDHEN; CDR2 reads SYDVKM. The CDR3 reads CASSFIRVGNNEQFF. In DNA, the CDR3 is TGTGCCAGCAGTTTTATTAGAGTCGGGAACAATGAGCAGTTCTTC.